This record concerns one TCR beta chain sequence. Its specificity is not known. The sample is drawn from a study of shared clonotypes between healthy human individuals. Overall study context: There were three CD4 naive, three CD4 memory, two CD8 naive and one CD8 memory plates per donor.

Overall study findings and caveats: The generation probabilities recorded for non-shared clonotypes fell below those of clonotypes shared by all four donors. As a rule, naive subsets had a larger estimated richness than memory subsets. Sampling included only blood; tissue repertoires likely differ.

Germline CDR1 reads MNHEY; CDR2 reads SMNVEV (reference sequence). V gave up 5 bases and J gave up 13 bases, with 17 bases separating them. The CDR3 extends over 13 amino acids. Generated by immunoSEQ multiplex PCR, the TCRdb table keeps only in-frame clones and is missing some. Among some 1,600,000 clones listed, nearly 99% were seen once. The receptor's source is a man younger than 40 in good health. The chain carries TRBV27 and TRBJ1-4; D remains unclear. Sequenced input: naive CD4+ T cells sorted from blood. Regarding subset: CD45RA+ positively selected. In DNA, the CDR3 is TGTGCCAGCAGTACTACGTACCCGTCGGGACTGTTTTTT. This encodes CASSTTYPSGLFF.